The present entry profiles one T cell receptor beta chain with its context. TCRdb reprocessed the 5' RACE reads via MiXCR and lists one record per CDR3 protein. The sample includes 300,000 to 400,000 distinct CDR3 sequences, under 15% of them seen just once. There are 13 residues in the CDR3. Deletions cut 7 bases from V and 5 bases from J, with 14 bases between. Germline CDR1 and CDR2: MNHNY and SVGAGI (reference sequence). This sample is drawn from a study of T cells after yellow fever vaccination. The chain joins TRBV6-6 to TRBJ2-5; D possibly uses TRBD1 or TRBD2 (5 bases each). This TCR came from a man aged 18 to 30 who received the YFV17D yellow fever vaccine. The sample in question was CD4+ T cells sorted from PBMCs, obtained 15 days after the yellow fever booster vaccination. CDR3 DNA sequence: TGTGCCAGCACTTTAACTAGGGGTGAGACCCAGTACTTC. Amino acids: CASTLTRGETQYF.